This TCR beta chain was identified during a study of beta chain features in type 1 diabetes (dated by TCRdb to 2017 to 2018). Describing the broader study: Patients and healthy donors did not differ in mean age, gender distribution, total cell number or subset yield. Across all samples, approximately 100 million sorted cells were examined, and cell number per subset correlated strongly with RNA yield. The study compared the TCRB repertoires of sorted circulating CD4+ T cell subsets in recently diagnosed type 1 diabetes patients with those in matched healthy donors. Regulatory and stem cell-like memory subsets were obtained from only 8 patients and about eight healthy donors, while naive and central memory subsets were obtained from all 30 or so donors.

Each donor gave one peripheral blood draw, averaging approximately 120 mL, which was collected into heparinised tubes. A BD FACSAria II and a panel including CD45RO, CCR7, CD25, CD127, CD95 and CD27 were used to sort naive, central memory, regulatory and stem cell-like memory CD4+ T cells. A purity above 95% was achieved for all sorted populations. PBMCs were isolated immediately by Lymphoprep density gradient centrifugation and stained directly without culture. To minimize batch effects, samples were stained and sorted in pairs, one healthy donor with one patient per experiment. The germline V gene yields MNHNS for CDR1 and SASEGT for CDR2. The CDR3 starts with the cysteine, ends with the phenylalanine, and has 14 residues. Only CDR3 DNA is held: 42 bases, read in frame from base 1. V is clipped by 10 bases and J by 0 bases, and the sequence between their germline boundaries is 12 bases long. All of the isolated RNA was reverse transcribed with the High Capacity cDNA Reverse Transcription Kit, so expressed TCRB transcripts were sequenced. Naive, central memory and regulatory T cell samples underwent deep immunoSEQ sequencing, averaging about 3.57 million total reads per sample. After sorted cells were lysed in RLT buffer, RNA was extracted with DNase-treated RNeasy Micro or Mini kits, with the choice depending on cell number. To prevent cross-contamination, every cell subset was processed on its own, while patient and healthy donor samples were processed together. TCRB sequences were amplified from cDNA with the immunoSEQ multiplex PCR, producing 87-bp fragments spanning the CDR3 region. Amplicons were sequenced on the Illumina HiSeq platform. The study's own analysis went as follows. PCR bias was corrected computationally using synthetic template baselines, and reads within Hamming distance 2 were collapsed, with unmergeable singletons discarded. Reads were aligned to IMGT to assign V, D and J genes, CDR3 length, and insertions or deletions at six rearrangement sites. Within each subset, clonotype counts were normalized to sorted cell number, and only after that were true diversity and Gini coefficients computed with the tcR R package. Repertoire sharing was quantified using the overlap coefficient calculated on TCRB nucleotide sequences. What TCRdb holds here is the immuneACCESS table cut down to in-frame rearrangements. Part of the clones is not present; checked against another copy, under half of the missing clones reflect an unresolved V gene, and the others are unexplained. Clone size and the V and J calls come from that table; the DNA yielded D and trimming. The sample table lists about 99,000 clones, under 30% of them with a count of one. 0.5% to 0.55% of the sample is taken by the ten largest.

There are a few counts of this clone. Its antigen has not been determined. The sample holds no much larger clone one base away, and base qualities are not on file. What the research found in general, with its limitations: Shorter templates might be favored by PCR, yet because patient and control samples were amplified and corrected together, any such skew would affect both groups equally. Because the HLA sub-analyses included only small numbers of individuals, any influence of HLA type on TCRB rearrangement was left unresolved. Sequencing cDNA rather than genomic DNA could over-represent highly expressing activated cells, although activation and CD3 levels did not differ between groups. Patients with type 1 diabetes made fewer insertions and deleted more nucleotides at VDJ recombination sites, implying thymic rearrangement abnormalities. In all four CD4+ subsets, TCRB CDR3 length was moderately but significantly shorter in type 1 diabetes patients. Naive, central memory and regulatory TCRB repertoires appeared more similar among patients than among healthy donors.

The chain uses TRBV6-1 and TRBJ2-2; tentative D gene TRBD2, with 6 bases matching. Sequences were obtained from central memory CD4+ T cells from blood. This TCR derives from a woman younger than 30 with type 1 diabetes. CDR3 sequence: CATRLESNTGELFF. The sequenced DNA: TGTGCCACCAGACTAGAGTCGAACACCGGGGAGCTGTTTTTT.